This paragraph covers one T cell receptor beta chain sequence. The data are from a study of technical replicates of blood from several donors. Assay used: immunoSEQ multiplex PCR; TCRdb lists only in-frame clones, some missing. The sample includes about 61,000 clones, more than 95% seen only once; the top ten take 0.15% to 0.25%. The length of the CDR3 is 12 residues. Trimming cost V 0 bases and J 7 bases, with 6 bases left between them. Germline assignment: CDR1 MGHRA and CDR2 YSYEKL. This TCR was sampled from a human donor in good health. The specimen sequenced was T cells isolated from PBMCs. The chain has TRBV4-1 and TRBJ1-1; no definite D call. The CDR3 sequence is CASSQDLSEAFF. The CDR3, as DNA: TGCGCCAGCAGCCAAGATCTTAGTGAAGCTTTCTTT.